The 19 T cell receptor beta chains below come from one sample, sequenced in a study of T cells in Graves' hyperthyroidism and ophthalmopathy. From RNA transcripts, TCR beta CDR3 regions were amplified. Carried out on the TCR CDR3, a first-round RT-PCR used the HTBI primer set. MiXCR, applied by TCRdb to the multiplex PCR reads, yields one record per CDR3 protein. The sample comprises more than 500,000 distinct CDR3 sequences, around 13% of which are singletons, and approximately 13% rests with the top ten. Sequencing was performed on blood. The origin of the receptors is a woman in her thirties or forties with Graves' hyperthyroidism.

Comments on this clonotype: This may stem from a read error, because a much larger clone lies one nucleotide away. The DNA is left out, because the CDR3 cannot be placed on it with certainty; the CDR3 is given as TCRdb lists it. The rearrangement links TRBV10-3 to TRBJ2-7; the table's D call TRBD1 went unverified against the DNA. Looked up from germline, CDR1 is ENHRY and CDR2 is SYGVKD. The CDR3 spans 14 amino acids, including both terminal residues. This CDR3 is CATLWGQGSYEQCF.

This clonotype was recorded a few times. V and J are TRBV29-1 and TRBJ2-2, with D possibly being TRBD1 (5 bases). V lost 5 bases, J lost 2 bases, and 9 bases lay in between. The CDR3 totals 13 residues. Germline loops: CDR1 SQVTM, CDR2 ANQGSEA. The CDR3 coding sequence is TGCAGCGTTCAACAGGTTAACACCGGGGAGCTGTTTTTT. Translated, it gives CSVQQVNTGELFF.

This clonotype has a count of ten or more. V is TRBV11-2 and J is TRBJ2-4; 9 nucleotides line up with TRBD2. In germline, CDR1 is SGHAT, CDR2 FQNNGV. J lost 7 bases, V lost 5 bases, and 6 bases had no gene match. This CDR3 has 14 amino acids. In DNA form, the CDR3 reads TGTGCCAGCAGCATTAGCGGGAGTGCGAACATTCAGTACTTC. Residues: CASSISGSANIQYF.

This clonotype was found many times. The chain is built from TRBV7-2 and TRBJ2-7; D is undetermined. CDR1 is SGHTA and CDR2 is FQGNSA in the germline V gene. The length of the CDR3 is 13 residues. Trimming removed 5 bases at V and 3 bases at J, with 11 bases between. CDR3 sequence (DNA): TGTGCCAGCAGCCTCGGGCCTCTCTACGAGCAGTACTTC. Protein sequence: CASSLGPLYEQYF. Together with reference TRBV7-2 and TRBJ2-7, the CDR3 gives the full variable domain: GAGVSQSPSNKVTEKGKDVELRCDPISGHTALYWYRQSLGQGLEFLIYFQGNSAPDKSGLPSDRFSAERTGGSVSTLTIQRTQQEDSAVYLCASSLGPLYEQYFGPGTRLTVT.

This clonotype has more than one count but fewer than ten. The V gene is TRBV19, the J gene TRBJ1-6, with 7 bases fitting TRBD1. Germline V gene lookup returns CDR1 LNHDA and CDR2 SQIVND (reference sequence). The CDR3 totals 15 residues. The ends lost 3 bases at V and 8 bases at J; junction bases unmatched: 7. CDR3 DNA sequence: TGTGCCAGTAGTATCCAAGGGACAGCCTATTCACCCCTCCACTTT. This translates into CASSIQGTAYSPLHF.

This clonotype was picked up many times. The chain uses TRBV24-1 and TRBJ2-1, with D perhaps being TRBD1 or TRBD2 (5 bases each). Germline-derived CDR1 and CDR2 are KGHDR and SFDVKD. Trimming cost V 3 bases and J 5 bases, with 10 bases left between them. The CDR3 loop spans 14 amino acids. The CDR3 DNA is TGTGCCACCAGTGATGATACGGGACACAATGAGCAGTTCTTC. It yields the protein CATSDDTGHNEQFF.

The table lists this clonotype with a few counts. The rearrangement joins TRBV25-1 to TRBJ2-2; no clear D. CDR3 size: 13 residues. V was clipped by 1 base and J by 6 bases, with 6 bases between them. Germline loops: CDR1 MGHDK, CDR2 SYGVNS. This CDR3 reads CASSEFVSGELFF. The CDR3 nucleotides are TGTGCCAGCAGTGAATTTGTTTCCGGGGAGCTGTTTTTT.

At least ten counts were recorded for this clonotype. The chain carries TRBV6-5 and TRBJ2-5, with D possibly matching TRBD2 (7 bases). CDR1 MNHEY and CDR2 SVGAGI come from the germline V gene. The V end lost 0 bases, the J end lost 6 bases, and 11 bases lay between the germline ends. The CDR3 length is 14 residues. The CDR3 protein is CASSYSGGAKTQYF. The DNA of the CDR3 is TGTGCCAGCAGTTACTCAGGGGGGGCCAAGACCCAGTACTTC.

Turning to this clonotype: Since a much larger clone is just one base distant, this may be a read error. This chain uses TRBV28 with TRBJ2-7, with D possibly being TRBD1 or TRBD2 (5 bases each). The J call may be incorrect, as the DNA end agrees better with TRBJ2-1. The CDR3 sequence is 13 residues long. Germline CDR1 is MDHEN and CDR2 is SYDVKM. CDR3 loop: CASSRGFPYEQFF. CDR3 sequence (DNA): TGTGCCAGCAGTCGGGGCTTTCCCTACGAGCAGTTCTTC.

This clonotype was observed a handful of times. This chain links TRBV2 with TRBJ2-5; 9 bases line up with TRBD1. Germline lookup yields CDR1 SNHLY and CDR2 FYNNEI. This CDR3 comprises 13 residues. V shed 10 bases and J 5 bases; nucleotides not matched to a gene: 8. The CDR3 region is CANNRGQGETQYF. The CDR3 coding sequence is TGTGCCAACAATCGGGGACAGGGCGAGACCCAGTACTTC.

This clonotype was seen ten or more times. The chain combines TRBV12-3 or TRBV12-4 with TRBJ1-5, with 8 bases aligning to TRBD1. The V segment lost 5 bases and the J segment 6 bases; nucleotides outside the gene matches: 12. The CDR3 contains 16 residues. The CDR3 here is CASSADWTGTRQPQHF. The CDR3, as DNA: TGTGCCAGCAGTGCCGACTGGACAGGGACCCGTCAGCCCCAGCATTTT.

This sequence joins TRBV18 and TRBJ2-7; 11 bases are a match to TRBD1. CDR1 is KGHSH and CDR2 is LQKENI in the germline V gene. The CDR3 runs to 14 residues. V trimming: 4 bases; J trimming: 5 bases; junction bases outside the gene matches: 4. The CDR3 here is CASSLDRGRNEQYF. CDR3 sequence (DNA): TGTGCCAGCTCACTGGACAGGGGGCGTAACGAGCAGTACTTC. Supplemented by reference TRBV18 and TRBJ2-7, the full variable domain reads NAGVMQNPRHLVRRRGQEARLRCSPMKGHSHVYWYRQLPEEGLKFMVYLQKENIIDESGMPKERFSAEFPKEGPSILRIQQVVRGDSAAYFCASSLDRGRNEQYFGPGTRLTVT.

This sequence joins TRBV9 and TRBJ2-7; TRBD2 matches at 8 bases. With V trimmed by 1 base and J by 5 bases, 5 bases remained unmatched. The CDR3 length is 14 residues. Germline V gene lookup returns CDR1 SGDLS and CDR2 YYNGEE. CDR3 sequence: CASSVTGGAHEQYF. Written as DNA, the CDR3 is TGTGCCAGCAGCGTAACGGGGGGGGCCCACGAGCAGTACTTC. Using reference TRBV9 and TRBJ2-7 for the parts outside the CDR3, the full variable domain is DSGVTQTPKHLITATGQRVTLRCSPRSGDLSVYWYQQSLDQGLQFLIQYYNGEERAKGNILERFSAQQFPDLHSELNLSSLELGDSALYFCASSVTGGAHEQYFGPGTRLTVT.

This clonotype was picked up many times. This sequence joins TRBV28 and TRBJ1-4; D uncertain. Trimming took 7 bases from V and 4 from J, leaving 10 bases between them. The CDR3 loop spans 13 amino acids. In germline, CDR1 is MDHEN, CDR2 SYDVKM. CDR3 loop: CASMGKLNEKLFF. CDR3 sequence (DNA): TGTGCCAGCATGGGCAAGCTTAATGAAAAACTGTTTTTT. Full variable domain (missing parts from reference TRBV28 and TRBJ1-4): DVKVTQSSRYLVKRTGEKVFLECVQDMDHENMFWYRQDPGLGLRLIYFSYDVKMKEKGDIPEGYSVSREKKERFSLILESASTNQTSMYLCASMGKLNEKLFFGSGTQLSVL.

The chain combines TRBV6-6 with TRBJ2-1; D may be TRBD1 (6 bases). The V and J ends lost 0 bases and 5 bases respectively, with 11 bases between them. Germline loops: CDR1 MNHNY, CDR2 SVGAGI (reference sequence). This CDR3 is 15 amino acids long. In nucleotides, the CDR3 is TGTGCCAGCAGTTACTCGGAGACAGGTCACAATGAGCAGTTCTTC. Residues: CASSYSETGHNEQFF.

The rearrangement joins TRBV25-1 to TRBJ2-5, with D perhaps TRBD2 (7 bases). The CDR3 contains 14 residues. CDR1 is MGHDK, CDR2 SYGVNS, per germline. The V end lost 7 bases, the J end lost 5 bases, and 17 bases lay between the germline ends. The CDR3 sequence is CASNGGGRFETQYF. In DNA, the CDR3 is TGTGCCAGCAATGGGGGGGGGCGGTTCGAGACCCAGTACTTC. The full variable domain, completed using reference TRBV25-1 and TRBJ2-5, is EADIYQTPRYLVIGTGKKITLECSQTMGHDKMYWYQQDPGMELHLIHYSYGVNSTEKGDLSSESTVSRIRTEHFPLTLESARPSHTSQYLCASNGGGRFETQYFGPGTRLLVL.

About this clonotype: The junction and the germline gene differ at one end; a read error may be behind it. The chain uses TRBV10-3 and TRBJ2-2, with D unresolved. The CDR3 has 14 amino acids. CDR1 is ENHRY and CDR2 is SYGVKD in the germline V gene. This CDR3 is CANSFKRNTGELFF. The CDR3 DNA reads as TGTGCCAACAGTTTCAAGCGAAACACCGGGGAGCTGTTTTTT.

Of note for this clonotype: It may be a read error: a sequence one base away is much more abundant. The gene calls are TRBV28 and TRBJ2-7; perhaps TRBD2 as D (6 bases). TRBJ2-1 explains the end of the DNA better; the J call may be wrong. Germline V gene lookup returns CDR1 MDHEN and CDR2 SYDVKM. The CDR3 extends over 14 amino acids. CDR3 sequence (DNA): TGTGCCAGCAGTTTACGAGGGAGGACCTACGAGCAGTTCTTC. It is translated as CASSLRGRTYEQFF.

The sample holds many counts of this clonotype. V usage is TRBV3-1 and J usage is TRBJ1-2, with 7 bases identical to TRBD1. In germline, CDR1 is LGHDT, CDR2 YNNKEL (reference sequence). Losses at the gene ends were 0 bases for V and 7 bases for J; bases not matched to a gene: 14. This CDR3 has 17 amino acids. CDR3 sequence: CASSQDVRTGLGSGYTF. CDR3 in DNA: TGTGCCAGCAGCCAAGATGTGAGGACAGGCCTAGGGTCTGGCTACACCTTC. Filled out from reference TRBV3-1 and TRBJ1-2, the complete variable domain reads DTAVSQTPKYLVTQMGNDKSIKCEQNLGHDTMYWYKQDSKKFLKIMFSYNNKELIINETVPNRFSPKSPDKAHLNLHINSLELGDSAVYFCASSQDVRTGLGSGYTFGSGTRLTVV.